Included here is one T cell receptor beta chain sequence, with context. Its antigen is currently not known. No base qualities exist here, and no much larger clone lies one base off it. The immunoSEQ Assay, a bias-controlled multiplex PCR, was used to amplify TCRbeta CDR3 regions from genomic DNA. The original pipeline was this. The number of nucleated cells in each sample was estimated from the amplification of reference gene primers within the assay. To quantify the absolute abundance of each unique TCRbeta CDR3 rearrangement, sequence reads were collapsed and filtered. For each sample, productive Simpson clonality was calculated by taking the square root of Simpson's diversity index across productive rearrangements. TCRdb provides this immuneACCESS table in a form limited to in-frame rearrangements. Some clones are lacking; in checked studies, under half of them reflect an unresolved V gene, and why the rest are absent is not known. The D gene and trimming were derived from the DNA, and the V and J assignments and clone size from that table. The sample records 150,000 to 200,000 clones, about 86% of which are singletons. Roughly 4% of the sample belongs to the ten largest clones.

This specimen belongs to a study of blood T cell repertoires in COVID-19 (dated by TCRdb to the early 2020s). For the study in its entirety: The collaborator samples originated in the United States, Italy and Spain and spanned the acute and convalescent phases of COVID-19. The samples were drawn from two sources: the first 160 participants of the ongoing ImmuneRACE study, and over 950 subjects contributed by 6 global collaborators. A de-identified subject ID, COVID-19 status, age in years and sex were almost always included in the sample metadata. Deeply sampled blood TCRbeta repertoires from subjects exposed to, actively infected with, or recovered from COVID-19 were included in the dataset. The material from the prospective study consisted of cDNA or gDNA derived from T cells, B-cell-depleted T cells, or PBMCs. A freely available public database, intended as a resource for researchers studying the immune response to SARS-CoV-2, is where the repertoires were released. HLA class I and class II types, where available, came from metadata supplied by the sample provider rather than from assay-based typing.

V loses 4 bases of germline sequence and J loses 4 bases, and the interval between the two ends is 8 bases. The CDR3 starts with the cysteine, ends with the phenylalanine, and has 13 residues. Just CDR3 DNA is preserved here, 39 bases in frame from base 1. The germline V gene specifies MNHEY as CDR1 and SVGEGT as CDR2. Collaborating institutions collected whole blood in K2EDTA tubes following their own protocols. For TCRbeta analysis, collaborator samples were shipped as frozen whole blood, as isolated PBMCs, or as DNA extracted from either sample type. On the study overall, not on this receptor specifically: Clinical and demographic metadata were provided uncurated, with the amount varying by source and participant.

Sequencing was carried out using peripheral blood. This sequence uses TRBV6-2 or TRBV6-3 and TRBJ1-5; the best D guess is TRBD1, with 5 bases matching. The clonotype originates from a woman in her 70s with acute or convalescent COVID-19. The DNA reads TGTGCCAGCAGTTGGGGCCTAAATCAGCCCCAGCATTTT. The translation is CASSWGLNQPQHF.